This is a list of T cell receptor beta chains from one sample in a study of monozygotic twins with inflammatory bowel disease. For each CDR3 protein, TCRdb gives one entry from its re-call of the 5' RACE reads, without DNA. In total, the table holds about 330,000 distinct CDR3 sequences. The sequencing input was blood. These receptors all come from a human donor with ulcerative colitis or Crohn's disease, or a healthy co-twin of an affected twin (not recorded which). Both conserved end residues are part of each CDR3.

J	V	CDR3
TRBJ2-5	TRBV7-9	CASSAGSQETQYF
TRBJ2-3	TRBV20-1	CSAPPAQYPGRQYF
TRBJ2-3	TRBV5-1	CASSSTTDTQYF
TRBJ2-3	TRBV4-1	CASSQDAEGRDTQYF
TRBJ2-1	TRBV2	CASFMQASYNEQFF
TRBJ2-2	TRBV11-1	CASTSQGGGTSGKNTGELFF
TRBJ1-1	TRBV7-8	CASSTDRLQAFF
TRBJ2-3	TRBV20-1	CSASGTHTQYF
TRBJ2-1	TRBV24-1	CATSDDSGGNSYNEQFF
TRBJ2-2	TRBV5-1	CASSLWGANTGELFF
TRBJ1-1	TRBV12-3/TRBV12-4	CASRRDSGSRAFF
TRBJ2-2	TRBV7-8	CASSPDGGSNTGELFF
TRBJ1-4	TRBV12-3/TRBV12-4	CASRAASEKLFF
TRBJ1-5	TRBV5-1	CASSLDDGGQPQHF
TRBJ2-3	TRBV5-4	CASSLVGARGDTQYF
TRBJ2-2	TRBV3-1	CASSSRWGATGELFF
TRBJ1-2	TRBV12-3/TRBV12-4	CASSGGGARGYTF
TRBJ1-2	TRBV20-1	CSASGQGDDYGYTF
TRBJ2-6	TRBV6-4	CASSDTGEGANVLTF
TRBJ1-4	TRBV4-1	CASSQEGGGPPNEKLFF
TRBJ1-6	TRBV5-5	CASSLGQPNNSPLHF
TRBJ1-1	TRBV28	CASSQTHGQNTEAFF
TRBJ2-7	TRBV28	CASSTPTRDRVREQYF
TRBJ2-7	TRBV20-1	CSARTSYEQYF
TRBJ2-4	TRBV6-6	CASRPGQGNIQYF
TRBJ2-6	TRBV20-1	CSASLGDGANVLTF
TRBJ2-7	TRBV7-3	CASSSGGSGRSGQYF
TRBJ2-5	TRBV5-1	CASSLASLTGTETQYF
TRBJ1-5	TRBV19	CASSSQGGNQPQHF
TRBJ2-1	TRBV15	CATSRVGGSYNEQFF